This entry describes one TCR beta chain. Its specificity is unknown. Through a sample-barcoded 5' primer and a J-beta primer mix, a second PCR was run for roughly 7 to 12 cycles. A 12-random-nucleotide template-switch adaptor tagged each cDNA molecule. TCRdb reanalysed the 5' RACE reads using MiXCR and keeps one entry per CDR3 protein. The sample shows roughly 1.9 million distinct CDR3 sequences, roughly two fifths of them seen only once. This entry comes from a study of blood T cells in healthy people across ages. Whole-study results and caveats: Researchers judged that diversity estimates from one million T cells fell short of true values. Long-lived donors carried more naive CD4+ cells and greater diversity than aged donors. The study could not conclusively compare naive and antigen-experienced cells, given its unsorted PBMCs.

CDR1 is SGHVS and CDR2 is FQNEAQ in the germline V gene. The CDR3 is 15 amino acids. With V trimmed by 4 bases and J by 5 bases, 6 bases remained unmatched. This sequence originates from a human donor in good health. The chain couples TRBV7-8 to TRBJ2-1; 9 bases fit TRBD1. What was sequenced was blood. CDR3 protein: CASSYRDRVNNEQFF. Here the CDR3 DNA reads TGTGCCAGCAGCTACCGGGACAGGGTGAACAATGAGCAGTTCTTC.